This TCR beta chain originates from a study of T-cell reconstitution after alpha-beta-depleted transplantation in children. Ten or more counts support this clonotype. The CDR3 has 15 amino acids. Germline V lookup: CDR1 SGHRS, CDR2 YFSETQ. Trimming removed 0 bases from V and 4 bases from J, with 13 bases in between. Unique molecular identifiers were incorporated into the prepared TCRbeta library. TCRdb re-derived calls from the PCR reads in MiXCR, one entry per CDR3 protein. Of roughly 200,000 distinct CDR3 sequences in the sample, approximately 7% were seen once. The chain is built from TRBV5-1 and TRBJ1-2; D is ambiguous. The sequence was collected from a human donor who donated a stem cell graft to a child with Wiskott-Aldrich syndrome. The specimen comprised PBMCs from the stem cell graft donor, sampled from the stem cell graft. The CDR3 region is CASSLETGRGYGYTF. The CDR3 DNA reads TGCGCCAGCAGCTTGGAGACGGGGAGAGGCTATGGCTACACCTTC.